This TCR beta chain was sequenced for a study of glioma-infiltrating T cells. V shed 5 bases, J shed 6 bases, and the junction held 5 bases outside the gene matches. Germline values: CDR1 SEHNR, CDR2 FQNEAQ (reference sequence). This CDR3 region has 13 residues. Using RNA template, CDR3s of TCR alpha and beta were amplified with iRepertoire arm-PCR. TCRdb passed the multiplex PCR reads through MiXCR, listing each CDR3 protein once. Among approximately 15,000 distinct CDR3 sequences listed, roughly 64% were seen once. The table lists this clonotype with a few counts. Sequenced material: glioma tissue, nonneoplastic brain tissue, or PBMCs (not recorded which). This rearrangement joins TRBV7-9 to TRBJ1-2, with TRBD1 identical over 8 bases. The sequence was obtained from a human donor with low-grade glioma or glioblastoma, undergoing nonglioma brain surgery, or in good health (not recorded which). CDR3 DNA sequence: TGTGCCAGCAGCCCGACAGGGGACGATGGCTACACCTTC. Its translation is CASSPTGDDGYTF.